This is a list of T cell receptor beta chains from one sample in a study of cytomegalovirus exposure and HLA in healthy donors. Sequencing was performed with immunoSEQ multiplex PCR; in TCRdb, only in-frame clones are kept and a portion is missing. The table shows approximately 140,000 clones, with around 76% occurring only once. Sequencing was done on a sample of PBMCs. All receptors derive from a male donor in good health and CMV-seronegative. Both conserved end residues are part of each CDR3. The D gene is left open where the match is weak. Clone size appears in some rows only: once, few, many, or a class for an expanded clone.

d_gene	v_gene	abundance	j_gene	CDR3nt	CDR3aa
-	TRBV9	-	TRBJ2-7	TGTGCCAGCAGCGCCCCTCCGAGTCCCGAGCAGTACTTC	CASSAPPSPEQYF
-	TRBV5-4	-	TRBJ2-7	TGTGCCAGCAGCTTGGCCGAGGGTGCCTACGAGCAGTACTTC	CASSLAEGAYEQYF
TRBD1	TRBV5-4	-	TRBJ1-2	TGTGCCAGCAATACAGGACAGGGTTATGGCTACACCTTC	CASNTGQGYGYTF
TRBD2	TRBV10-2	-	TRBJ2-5	TGCGCCAGCGAATACCCGGGACTAGCTGGGACCCAGTACTTC	CASEYPGLAGTQYF
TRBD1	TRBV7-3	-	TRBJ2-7	TGTGCCAGCAGCACCCGGACAGGGGCGACCAACTACGAGCAGTACTTC	CASSTRTGATNYEQYF
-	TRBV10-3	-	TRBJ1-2	TGTGCCATCAGTGAGTTTGTGTCGGCTAACTATGGCTACACCTTC	CAISEFVSANYGYTF
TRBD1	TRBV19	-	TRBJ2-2	TGTGCCAGTAGCCTCCTAGGACAGGGGGTCGGGATTGGCGGGGAGCTGTTTTTT	CASSLLGQGVGIGGELFF
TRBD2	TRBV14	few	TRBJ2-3	TGTGCCAGCAGCCAAGAGGGATTACTAGCGGGTACCACAGATACGCAGTATTTT	CASSQEGLLAGTTDTQYF
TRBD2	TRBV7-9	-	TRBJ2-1	TGTGCCAGCAGCTCAGGACTAGCGGGAGTTGAGCAGTTCTTC	CASSSGLAGVEQFF
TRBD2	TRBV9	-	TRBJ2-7	TGTGCCAGCAGCGTAGGGAAGGCGGGGGGGCCATTAGTCGAGCAGTACTTC	CASSVGKAGGPLVEQYF
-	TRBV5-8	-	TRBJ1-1	TGTGCCAGCAGCTTGTCAGGCTCTCCCTATGAAGCTTTCTTT	CASSLSGSPYEAFF
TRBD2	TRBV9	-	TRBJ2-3	TGTGCCAGCAGCGCGACAGCGGGGGGCCTGACAGATACGCAGTATTTT	CASSATAGGLTDTQYF
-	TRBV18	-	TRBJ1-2	TGTGCCAGCTCGTCCGGGGGAAAGGGAAACTATGGCTACACCTTC	CASSSGGKGNYGYTF
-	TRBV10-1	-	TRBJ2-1	TGCGCCGTGGACTGTGGCGCCTCTTTTAATGAGCAGTTCTTC	CAVDCGASFNEQFF
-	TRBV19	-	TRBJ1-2	TGTGCCAGTAATGAGGCTAACTATGGCTACACCTTC	CASNEANYGYTF
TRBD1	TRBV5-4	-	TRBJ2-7	TGTGCCAGCAGGGGCGACGACAGGGGTATCGACGAGCAGTACTTC	CASRGDDRGIDEQYF
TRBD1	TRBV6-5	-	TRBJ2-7	TGTGCCAGCAGAACCCCGGGACAGGGGGCTAAGGTTTACTTC	CASRTPGQGAKVYF
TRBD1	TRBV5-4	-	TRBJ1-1	TGTGCCAGCAGTCCAGGACAGGGGGCGAAGAACACTGAAGCTTTCTTT	CASSPGQGAKNTEAFF
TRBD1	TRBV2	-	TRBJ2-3	TGTGCCAGCACGTGGGACAGGAGCACAGATACGCAGTATTTT	CASTWDRSTDTQYF
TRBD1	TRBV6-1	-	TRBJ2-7	TGTGCCAGCAGTGATGGAGGGACAGGGGAAGGCGAGCAGTACTTC	CASSDGGTGEGEQYF
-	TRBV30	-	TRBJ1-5	TGTGCCTGGAGTGAGCTCCGGAGCAATCAGCCCCAGCATTTT	CAWSELRSNQPQHF
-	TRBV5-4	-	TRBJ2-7	TGTGCCAGCAGCTTGGGGAGGGACAGTAGAGGTTCATACGAGCAGTACTTC	CASSLGRDSRGSYEQYF
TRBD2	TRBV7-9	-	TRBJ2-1	TGTGCCAGCAGCCCGACTAGCGGGGGCCCCAATGAGCAGTTCTTC	CASSPTSGGPNEQFF
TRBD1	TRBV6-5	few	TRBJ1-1	TGTGCCAGCAGTAGGACAGGGCGGAACACTGAAGCTTTCTTT	CASSRTGRNTEAFF
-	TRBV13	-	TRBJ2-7	TGTGCCAGCAGGTCGGGGCGGGAATCTTTCTTCGAGCAGTACTTC	CASRSGRESFFEQYF
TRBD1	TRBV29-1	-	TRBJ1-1	TGCAGCGCCGTACAGGGGGCTTCTGAAGCTTTCTTT	CSAVQGASEAFF
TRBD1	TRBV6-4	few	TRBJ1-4	TGTGCCAGCAGTGCCGACAGGGGCCCTAATGAAAAACTGTTTTTT	CASSADRGPNEKLFF
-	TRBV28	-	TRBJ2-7	TGTCGCGGAAGCGGTCGCGAGCAGTACTTC	CRGSGREQYF
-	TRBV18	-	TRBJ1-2	TGTGCCAGCTCTCGTGACACAAACTATGGCTACACCTTC	CASSRDTNYGYTF
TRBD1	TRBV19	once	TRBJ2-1	TGTGCCAGTAATGAGGGGGCAAGGAGCAATGAGCAGTTCTTC	CASNEGARSNEQFF
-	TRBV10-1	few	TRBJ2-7	TGCGCCAGCAGTCCCGGTACTAATCGGTGGGAGCAGTACTTC	CASSPGTNRWEQYF
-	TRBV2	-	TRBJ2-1	TGTGCCAGCAAGGGCCCGGGGGAGCTACGCTCCTACAATGAGCAGTTCTTC	CASKGPGELRSYNEQFF
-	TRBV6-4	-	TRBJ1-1	TGTGCCAGCAGTGGGGCCCCGGGAAGCACTGAAGCTTTCTTT	CASSGAPGSTEAFF
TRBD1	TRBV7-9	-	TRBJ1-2	TGTGCCAGCCGCGCAAGACAGGGGGCGCGGAACTATGGCTACACCTTC	CASRARQGARNYGYTF
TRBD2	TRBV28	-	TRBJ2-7	TGTGCCAGCGGTTCCGCGGCGGGAGGCCTCTACGAGCAGTACTTC	CASGSAAGGLYEQYF
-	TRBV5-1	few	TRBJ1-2	TGCGCCAGCAGCTTGGGCGAAGGGGTAAACTATGGCTACACCTTC	CASSLGEGVNYGYTF
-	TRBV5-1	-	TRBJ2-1	TGCGCCAGCAGCTTGGTCGAAAGTTCATTTGGGTCAGGGGCTTCAAATGAGCAGTTCTTC	CASSLVESSFGSGASNEQFF
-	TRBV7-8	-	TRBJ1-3	TGTGCCAGCAGCAACGCACATCAGATCGACTCTGGAAACACCATATATTTT	CASSNAHQIDSGNTIYF
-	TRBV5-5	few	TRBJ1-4	TGTGCCAGCAGTGAGCGGTTGGTCGCCTACAATGAAAAACTGTTTTTT	CASSERLVAYNEKLFF
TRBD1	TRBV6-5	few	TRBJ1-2	TGTGCCAGCAGTTTTGCGACAGGGAACTATGGCTACACCTTC	CASSFATGNYGYTF